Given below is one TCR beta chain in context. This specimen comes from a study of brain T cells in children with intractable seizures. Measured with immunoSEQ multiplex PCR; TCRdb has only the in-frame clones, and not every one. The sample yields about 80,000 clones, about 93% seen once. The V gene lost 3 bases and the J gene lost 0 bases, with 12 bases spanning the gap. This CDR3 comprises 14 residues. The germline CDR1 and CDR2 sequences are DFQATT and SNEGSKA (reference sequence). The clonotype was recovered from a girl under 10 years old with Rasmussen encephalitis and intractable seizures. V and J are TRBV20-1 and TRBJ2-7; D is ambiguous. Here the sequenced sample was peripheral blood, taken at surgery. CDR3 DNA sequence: TGCAGTGCTAGTCGGCGGCTTAGCTCCTACGAGCAGTACTTC. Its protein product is CSASRRLSSYEQYF.